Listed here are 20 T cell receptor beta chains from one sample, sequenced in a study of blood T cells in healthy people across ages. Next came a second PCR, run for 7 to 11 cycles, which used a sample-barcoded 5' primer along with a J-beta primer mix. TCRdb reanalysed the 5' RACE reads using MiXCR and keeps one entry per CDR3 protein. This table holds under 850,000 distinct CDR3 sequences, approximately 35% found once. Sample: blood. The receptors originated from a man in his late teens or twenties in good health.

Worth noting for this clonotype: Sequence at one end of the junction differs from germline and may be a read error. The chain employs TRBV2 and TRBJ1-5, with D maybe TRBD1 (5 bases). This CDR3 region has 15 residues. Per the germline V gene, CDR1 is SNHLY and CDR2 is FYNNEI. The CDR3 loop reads CVSSLTVSSNQPQHF. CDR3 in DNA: TGTGTCAGCAGTCTGACAGTCTCAAGCAATCAGCCCCAGCATTTT.

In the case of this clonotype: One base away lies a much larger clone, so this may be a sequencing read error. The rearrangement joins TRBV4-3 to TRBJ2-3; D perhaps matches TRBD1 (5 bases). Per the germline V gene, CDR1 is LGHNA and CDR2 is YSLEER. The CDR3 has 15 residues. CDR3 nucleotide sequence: TGCGCCGGCAGCCAAGTCCCAGGGTTTCAAGATACGCAGTATTTT. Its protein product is CAGSQVPGFQDTQYF.

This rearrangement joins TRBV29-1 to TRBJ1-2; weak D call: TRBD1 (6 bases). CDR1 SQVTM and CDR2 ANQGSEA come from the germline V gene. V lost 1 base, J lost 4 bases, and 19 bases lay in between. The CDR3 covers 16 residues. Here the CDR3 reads CSVEGSDSGPLYGYTF. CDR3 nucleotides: TGCAGCGTTGAAGGCTCGGACAGTGGCCCCCTCTATGGCTACACCTTC.

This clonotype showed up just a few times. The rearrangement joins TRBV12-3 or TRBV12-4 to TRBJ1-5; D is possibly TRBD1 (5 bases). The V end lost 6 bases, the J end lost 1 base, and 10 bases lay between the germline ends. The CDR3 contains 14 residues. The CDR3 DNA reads TGTGCCAGCAGCAATCCAGGGAGCAATCAGCCCCAGCATTTT. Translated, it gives CASSNPGSNQPQHF.

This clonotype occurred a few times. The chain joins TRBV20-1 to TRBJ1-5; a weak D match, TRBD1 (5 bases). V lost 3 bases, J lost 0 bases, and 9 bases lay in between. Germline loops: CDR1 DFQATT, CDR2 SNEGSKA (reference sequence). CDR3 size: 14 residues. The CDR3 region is CSASPGSSNQPQHF. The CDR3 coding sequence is TGCAGTGCTAGCCCAGGGAGTAGCAATCAGCCCCAGCATTTT.

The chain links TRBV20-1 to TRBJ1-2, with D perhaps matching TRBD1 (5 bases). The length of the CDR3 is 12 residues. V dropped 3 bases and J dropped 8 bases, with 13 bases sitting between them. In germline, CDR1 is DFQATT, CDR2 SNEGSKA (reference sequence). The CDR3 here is CSASLQGFGYTF. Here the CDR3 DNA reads TGCAGTGCTAGTCTGCAGGGATTCGGCTACACCTTC.

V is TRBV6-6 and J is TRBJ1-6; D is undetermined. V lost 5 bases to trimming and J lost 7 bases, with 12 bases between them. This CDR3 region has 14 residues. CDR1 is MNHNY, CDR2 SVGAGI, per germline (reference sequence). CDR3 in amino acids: CASSGRHQNSPLHF. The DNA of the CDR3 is TGTGCCAGCAGTGGAAGACACCAGAATTCACCCCTCCACTTT.

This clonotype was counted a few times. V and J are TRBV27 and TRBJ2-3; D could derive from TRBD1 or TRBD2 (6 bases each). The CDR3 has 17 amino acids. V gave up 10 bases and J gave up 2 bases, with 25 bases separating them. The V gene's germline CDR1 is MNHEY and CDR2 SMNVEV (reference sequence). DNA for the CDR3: TGTGCCACCCAATCGACGGACTTCTGGGGGGCCACAGATACGCAGTATTTT. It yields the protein CATQSTDFWGATDTQYF.

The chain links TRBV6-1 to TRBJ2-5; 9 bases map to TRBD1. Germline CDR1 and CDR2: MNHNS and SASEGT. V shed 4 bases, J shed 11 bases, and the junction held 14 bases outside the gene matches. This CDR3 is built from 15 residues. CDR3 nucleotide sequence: TGTGCCAGCAGTGCCCCGGACAGGGGACGGAATGAGCAGTACTTC. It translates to CASSAPDRGRNEQYF.

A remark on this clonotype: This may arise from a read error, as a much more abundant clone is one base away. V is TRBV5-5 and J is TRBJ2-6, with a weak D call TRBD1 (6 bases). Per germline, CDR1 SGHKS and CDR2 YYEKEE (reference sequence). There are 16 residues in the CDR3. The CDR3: CTSSLHRVSGANVLTF. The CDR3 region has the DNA TGTACCAGCAGCCTGCACAGGGTCTCTGGGGCCAACGTCCTGACTTTC. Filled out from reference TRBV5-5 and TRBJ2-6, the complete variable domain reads DAGVTQSPTHLIKTRGQQVTLRCSPISGHKSVSWYQQVLGQGPQFIFQYYEKEERGRGNFPDRFSARQFPNYSSELNVNALLLGDSALYLCTSSLHRVSGANVLTFGAGSRLTVL.

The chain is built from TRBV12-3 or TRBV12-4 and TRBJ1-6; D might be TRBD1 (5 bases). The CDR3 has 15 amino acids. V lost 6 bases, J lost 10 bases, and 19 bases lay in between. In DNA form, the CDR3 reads TGTGCCAGCAGCAGACTCGACAGCACGAACTCACCCCTCCACTTT. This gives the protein CASSRLDSTNSPLHF.

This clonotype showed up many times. The CDR3 is CAGGWSGRQYF. The CDR3 nucleotides read TGTGCCGGGGGTTGGAGCGGTAGGCAGTATTTT. The chain carries TRBV7-2 and TRBJ2-3; D possibly uses TRBD1 or TRBD2 (5 bases each). This CDR3 spans 11 amino acids. The germline CDR1 and CDR2 sequences are SGHTA and FQGNSA. V gave up 11 bases and J gave up 11 bases, with 17 bases separating them.

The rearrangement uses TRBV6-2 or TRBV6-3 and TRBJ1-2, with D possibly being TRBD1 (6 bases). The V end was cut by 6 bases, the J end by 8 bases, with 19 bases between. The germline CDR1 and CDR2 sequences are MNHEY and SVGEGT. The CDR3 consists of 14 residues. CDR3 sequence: CASRHATGKSGYTF. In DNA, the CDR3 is TGTGCCAGCAGACATGCTACAGGGAAGAGCGGCTACACCTTC.

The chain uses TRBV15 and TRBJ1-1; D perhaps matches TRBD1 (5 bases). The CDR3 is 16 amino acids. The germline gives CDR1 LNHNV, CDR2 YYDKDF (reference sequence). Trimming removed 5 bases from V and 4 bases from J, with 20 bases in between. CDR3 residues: CATSVERGTFGTEAFF. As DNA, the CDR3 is TGTGCCACCAGCGTAGAGAGGGGAACCTTTGGCACTGAAGCTTTCTTT.

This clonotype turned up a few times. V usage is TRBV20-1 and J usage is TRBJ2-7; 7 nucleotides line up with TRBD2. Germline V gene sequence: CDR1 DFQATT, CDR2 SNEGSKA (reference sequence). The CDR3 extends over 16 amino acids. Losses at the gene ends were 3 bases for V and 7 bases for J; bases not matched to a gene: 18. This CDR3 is CSASGRPSGPYNEQYF. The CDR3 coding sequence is TGCAGTGCTAGTGGCAGGCCTAGCGGACCCTACAATGAGCAGTACTTC.

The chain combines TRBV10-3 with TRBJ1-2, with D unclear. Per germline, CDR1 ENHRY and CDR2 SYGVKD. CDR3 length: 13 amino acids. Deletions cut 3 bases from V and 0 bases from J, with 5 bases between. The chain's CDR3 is CAISERPNYGYTF. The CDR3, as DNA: TGTGCCATCAGTGAAAGGCCTAACTATGGCTACACCTTC.

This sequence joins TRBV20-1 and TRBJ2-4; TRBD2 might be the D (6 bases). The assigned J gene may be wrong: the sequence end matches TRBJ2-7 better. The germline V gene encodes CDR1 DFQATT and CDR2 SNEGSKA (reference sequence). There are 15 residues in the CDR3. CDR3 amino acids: CSARDAGRPSGEQYF. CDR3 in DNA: TGCAGTGCTAGAGATGCAGGGAGGCCTTCCGGCGAGCAGTACTTC.

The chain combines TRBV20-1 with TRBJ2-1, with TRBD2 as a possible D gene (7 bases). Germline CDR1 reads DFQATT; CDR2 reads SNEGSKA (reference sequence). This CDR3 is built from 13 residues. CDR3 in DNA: TGCAATGCAACTGAGGGGGGGGACTACGAGCAGTTCTTC. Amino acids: CNATEGGDYEQFF.

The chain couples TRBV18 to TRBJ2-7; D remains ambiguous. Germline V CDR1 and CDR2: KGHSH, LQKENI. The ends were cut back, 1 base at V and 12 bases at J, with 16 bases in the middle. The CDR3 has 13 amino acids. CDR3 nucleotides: TGTGCCAGCTCACCACGGGATACGAACATTCGGTACTTC. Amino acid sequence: CASSPRDTNIRYF. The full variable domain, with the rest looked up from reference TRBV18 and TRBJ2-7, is NAGVMQNPRHLVRRRGQEARLRCSPMKGHSHVYWYRQLPEEGLKFMVYLQKENIIDESGMPKERFSAEFPKEGPSILRIQQVVRGDSAAYFCASSPRDTNIRYFGPGTRLTVT.

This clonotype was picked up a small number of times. CDR3 protein: CASSLELAGELFF. CDR3 DNA: TGCGCCAGCAGCTTGGAACTGGCCGGGGAGCTGTTTTTT. The chain has TRBV5-1 and TRBJ2-2; D remains ambiguous. Trimming removed 0 bases at V and 6 bases at J, with 6 bases between. CDR3 length: 13 amino acids. Germline loops: CDR1 SGHRS, CDR2 YFSETQ. Filled out from reference TRBV5-1 and TRBJ2-2, the complete variable domain reads KAGVTQTPRYLIKTRGQQVTLSCSPISGHRSVSWYQQTPGQGLQFLFEYFSETQRNKGNFPGRFSGRQFSNSRSEMNVSTLELGDSALYLCASSLELAGELFFGEGSRLTVL.